This T cell receptor (beta chain) is from a study of shared clonotypes between healthy human individuals. Remarks on this clone: Its target is not known.

Deep-level assay runs were performed. The repertoire was sequenced with immunoSEQ multiplex PCR; TCRdb's copy has only in-frame clones and lacks some. The repertoire holds some 480,000 clones, with roughly 78% as singletons. Findings and limits, study-wide: Among donors, the sharing of clonotypes was expected to be influenced by sequencing depth. It was only blood that was sampled, and tissue repertoires likely differ. A small donor pool kept down the genetic and exposure-history diversity that was represented.

The sequenced sample was PBMCs. The clonotype was recovered from a woman aged 40-49 years in good health. Some clones in this sample may be carry-over from other donors' samples.

The CDR3 sequence: CASRQHTTNYGYTF. The DNA of the CDR3 is TGTGCCAGCAGACAGCATACCACTAACTATGGCTACACCTTC. V and J are TRBV27 and TRBJ1-2; no clear D. This CDR3 contains 14 residues. V was clipped by 6 bases and J by 0 bases, with 11 bases between them. CDR1 and CDR2 from the germline V gene are MNHEY and SMNVEV (reference sequence).